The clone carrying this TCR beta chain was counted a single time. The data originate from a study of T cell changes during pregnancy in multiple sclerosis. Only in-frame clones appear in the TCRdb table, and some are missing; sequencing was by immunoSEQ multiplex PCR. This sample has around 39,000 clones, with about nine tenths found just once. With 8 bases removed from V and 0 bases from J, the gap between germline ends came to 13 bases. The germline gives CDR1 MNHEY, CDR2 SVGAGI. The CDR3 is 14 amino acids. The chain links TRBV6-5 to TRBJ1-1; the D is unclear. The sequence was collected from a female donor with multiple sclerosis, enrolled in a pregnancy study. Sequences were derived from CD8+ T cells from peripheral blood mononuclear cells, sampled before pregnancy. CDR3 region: CASSLYRVNTEAFF. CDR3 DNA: TGTGCCAGCTCCCTCTATCGGGTGAACACTGAAGCTTTCTTT.